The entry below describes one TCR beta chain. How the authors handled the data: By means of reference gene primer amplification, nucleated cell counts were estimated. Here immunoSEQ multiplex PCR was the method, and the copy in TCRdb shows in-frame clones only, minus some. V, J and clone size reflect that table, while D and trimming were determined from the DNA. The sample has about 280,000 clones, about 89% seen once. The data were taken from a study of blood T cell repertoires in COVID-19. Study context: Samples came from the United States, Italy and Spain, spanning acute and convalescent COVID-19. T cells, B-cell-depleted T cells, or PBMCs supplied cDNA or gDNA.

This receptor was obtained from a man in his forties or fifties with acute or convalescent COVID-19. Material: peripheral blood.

CDR3 bases: TGTGCCAGCAGCGATGAAGCGGACCAAGGAGCTTTCTTT. It translates to CASSDEADQGAFF. The chain couples TRBV3-1 (or the pseudogene TRBV3-2) to TRBJ1-1; D ambiguous. The germline CDR1 and CDR2 sequences are LGHDT and YNNKEL (reference sequence). V was trimmed by 5 bases and J by 10 bases, leaving 17 bases between them. The CDR3 has 13 residues.